This TCR beta chain was identified in a study of T-cell reconstitution after alpha-beta-depleted transplantation in children. Study findings and constraints: The authors attributed T-cell counts and diversity one year after transplant mostly to newly produced T cells. Several hundred expanded graft clones reportedly supplied alpha-beta T cells about two months after transplant. Surviving recipient T cells and intrathymic progenitors accounted for some patients' high TCRbeta diversity at day 60.

TCRbeta library preparation incorporated unique molecular identifiers. TCRdb reanalysed the PCR reads using MiXCR and keeps one entry per CDR3 protein. The sample includes 500,000 to 600,000 distinct CDR3 sequences, roughly a quarter of them seen just once. From germline, CDR1 is LGHNA and CDR2 YNFKEQ. This CDR3 is 16 amino acids long. V lost 1 base, J lost 4 bases, and 14 bases lay in between. For this clonotype: Its antigen is currently unknown.

The receptor was derived from a boy in the first two years of life with Wiskott-Aldrich syndrome, due to receive a stem cell transplant. The chain carries TRBV4-2 and TRBJ1-5, with D possibly TRBD1 on 5 matching bases. The sequences come from PBMCs, collected before TCRalphabeta/CD19-depleted stem cell transplant. The CDR3 loop is CASSQGVVAGNQPQHF. The CDR3 DNA reads TGTGCCAGCAGCCAAGGCGTAGTCGCAGGGAATCAGCCCCAGCATTTT.